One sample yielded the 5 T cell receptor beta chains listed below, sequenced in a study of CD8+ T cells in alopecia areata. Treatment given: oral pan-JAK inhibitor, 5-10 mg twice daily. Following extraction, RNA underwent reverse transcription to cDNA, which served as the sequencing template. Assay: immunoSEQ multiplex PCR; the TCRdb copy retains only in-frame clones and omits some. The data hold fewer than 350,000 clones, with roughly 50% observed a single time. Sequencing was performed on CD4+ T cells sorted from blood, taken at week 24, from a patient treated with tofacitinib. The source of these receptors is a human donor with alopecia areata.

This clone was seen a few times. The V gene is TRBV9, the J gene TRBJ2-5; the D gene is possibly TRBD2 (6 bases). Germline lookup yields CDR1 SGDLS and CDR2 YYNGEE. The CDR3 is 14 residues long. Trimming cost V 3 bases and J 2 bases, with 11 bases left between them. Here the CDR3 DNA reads TGTGCCAGCAGCGCCGGGACTGCTCAAGAGACCCAGTACTTC. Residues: CASSAGTAQETQYF.

The CDR3 coding sequence is TGTGCCAGCAGCCATAGCCAAGAGACCCAGTACTTC. Protein sequence: CASSHSQETQYF. The V gene is TRBV7-9, the J gene TRBJ2-5; D not certain. The ends were cut back, 5 bases at V and 1 base at J, with 5 bases in the middle. The CDR3 totals 12 residues. Germline CDR1 reads SEHNR; CDR2 reads FQNEAQ (reference sequence).

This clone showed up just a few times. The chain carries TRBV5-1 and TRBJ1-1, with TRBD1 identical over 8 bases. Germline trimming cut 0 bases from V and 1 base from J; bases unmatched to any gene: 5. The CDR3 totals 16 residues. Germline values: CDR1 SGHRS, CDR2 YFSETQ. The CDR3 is CASSLAQGAGNTEAFF. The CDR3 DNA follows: TGCGCCAGCAGCTTGGCCCAGGGGGCAGGGAACACTGAAGCTTTCTTT. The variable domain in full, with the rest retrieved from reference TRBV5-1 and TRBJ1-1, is KAGVTQTPRYLIKTRGQQVTLSCSPISGHRSVSWYQQTPGQGLQFLFEYFSETQRNKGNFPGRFSGRQFSNSRSEMNVSTLELGDSALYLCASSLAQGAGNTEAFFGQGTRLTVV.

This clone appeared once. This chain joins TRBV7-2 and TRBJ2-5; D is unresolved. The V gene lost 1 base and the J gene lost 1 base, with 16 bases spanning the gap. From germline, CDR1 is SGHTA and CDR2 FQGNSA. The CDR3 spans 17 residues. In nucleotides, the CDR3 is TGTGCCAGCAGCTTAGATTCGCAGGATATCGTCCAAGAGACCCAGTACTTC. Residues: CASSLDSQDIVQETQYF.

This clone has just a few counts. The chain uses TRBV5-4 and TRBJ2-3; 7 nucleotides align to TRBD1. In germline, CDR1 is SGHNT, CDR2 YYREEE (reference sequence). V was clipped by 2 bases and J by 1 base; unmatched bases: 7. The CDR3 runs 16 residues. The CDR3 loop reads CASSLARQGGTDTQYF. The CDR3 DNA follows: TGTGCCAGCAGCTTAGCTAGACAGGGAGGCACAGATACGCAGTATTTT.